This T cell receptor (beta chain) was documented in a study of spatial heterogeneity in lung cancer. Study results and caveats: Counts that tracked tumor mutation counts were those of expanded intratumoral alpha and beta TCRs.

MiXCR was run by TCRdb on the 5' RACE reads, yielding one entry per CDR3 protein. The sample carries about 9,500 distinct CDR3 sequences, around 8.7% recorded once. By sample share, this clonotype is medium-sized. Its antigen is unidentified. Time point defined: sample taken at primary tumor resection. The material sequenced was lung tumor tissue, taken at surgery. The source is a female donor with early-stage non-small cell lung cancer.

The CDR3, as DNA: TGTGCCAGCAGTTCCCTGGCGGGGGCCCGCACAGATACGCAGTATTTT. Protein product: CASSSLAGARTDTQYF. The rearrangement uses TRBV6-5 and TRBJ2-3; TRBD2 might be the D (7 bases). CDR1 MNHEY and CDR2 SVGAGI come from the germline V gene. This CDR3 is built from 16 residues. Trimming shortened V by 4 bases and J by 1 base, and 15 bases separated the two germline ends.